The following is a T cell receptor (beta chain) sequence with its context. Its antigen remains unknown. The entry originates in a study of blood T cells in healthy people across ages. Study findings and constraints: Naive T cell percentage showed a strong correlation with TCR beta diversity.

V gave up 6 bases and J gave up 2 bases; unmatched junction bases: 6. Germline V gives CDR1 SGHRS, CDR2 YFSETQ. The CDR3 has 15 amino acids. A second PCR, run for about 7 to 11 cycles, used a sample-barcoded 5' primer plus a J-beta primer mix. Every single cDNA molecule received a tag from a template-switch adaptor with 12 random nucleotides. CDR3-containing paired-end reads numbering at least 2.5 million came from each sample. MiXCR, applied by TCRdb to the 5' RACE reads, yields one record per CDR3 protein. The table has fewer than 2 million distinct CDR3 sequences, around 40% seen once; the top ten hold roughly 23%.

The source of this sequence is a human donor in good health. The sample was blood. The chain carries TRBV5-1 and TRBJ2-3, with 10 bases identical to TRBD2. CDR3: CASNPAGGNTDTQYF. CDR3 DNA: TGCGCCAGCAACCCAGCGGGGGGGAACACAGATACGCAGTATTTT.